A single T cell receptor beta chain is shown here with its context. Antigen unknown. Before thyroid surgery, none of the patients had received any treatment. Per the germline V gene, CDR1 is LGHNA and CDR2 is YNFKEQ. Trimming cost V 5 bases and J 1 base; bases outside gene matches: 8. This CDR3 region has 16 residues. This sample was taken from a study of metastatic and nonmetastatic thyroid tumors. Study-wide points: Benign nodules were reported to have significantly lower TCR beta diversity than malignant thyroid tumors, in blood and tumor.

Per the original data handling: The distant-metastasis classifier for papillary thyroid cancer was built from CDR3 differences across clinicopathological groups. TCRdb reanalyzed the PCR reads with MiXCR. The V and J calls shown here were made by TCRdb, not taken from the authors' results. The repertoire holds roughly 4,000 clones, with roughly a third as singletons. This chain uses TRBV4-2 with TRBJ2-7; 10 nucleotides match TRBD1. Sequencing was performed on adjacent normal tissue. The source of this sequence is a male donor with papillary thyroid cancer or a benign thyroid nodule (not recorded which). Some clones in this sample may be carry-over from other donors' samples. The CDR3 DNA is TGTGCCAGCAGCTATTCCGGGACAGGGGAATCCTACGAGCAGTACTTC. This codes for CASSYSGTGESYEQYF.